This T cell receptor (beta chain) was identified in a study of CD8+CD57+ T cells in acquired aplastic anemia. Background on the study: Mean yield of DNA from sorted CD4+ and CD8+ cells was 2.5 to 4 ug.

By flow cytometry, patients selected for sequencing had shown an expansion of CD8+CD57+ cells. Genomic DNA templated the TCR beta VDJ and CDR3 profiling. TCRdb fed the reads into MiXCR, producing one record per CDR3 protein. The sample has around 200,000 distinct CDR3 sequences, about 50% seen once. The CDR3 sequence is 15 residues long. V trimming: 4 bases; J trimming: 3 bases; junction bases outside the gene matches: 3. Germline loops: CDR1 SGHDT, CDR2 YYEEEE. This clonotype was counted at least ten times. The sample comprised sorted CD4+, CD8+, or CD8+CD57+ T cells (not recorded which) from PBMCs. This TCR was sampled from a human donor with aplastic anemia. V and J are TRBV5-6 and TRBJ2-2, with 10 positions matching TRBD1. The CDR3 region has the DNA TGTGCCAGCAGCCCGGGACAGGGGTACACCGGGGAGCTGTTTTTT. Its protein product is CASSPGQGYTGELFF. The full variable domain, rest sourced from reference TRBV5-6 and TRBJ2-2, is DAGVTQSPTHLIKTRGQQVTLRCSPKSGHDTVSWYQQALGQGPQFIFQYYEEEERQRGNFPDRFSGHQFPNYSSELNVNALLLGDSALYLCASSPGQGYTGELFFGEGSRLTVL.